The 5 T cell receptor beta chains below come from one sample, sequenced in a study of graft-versus-host responses after intestinal transplantation (dated by TCRdb to the early 2020s). The library was made by the immunoSEQ multiplex PCR assay. Not all clones reach the TCRdb copy of this immuneACCESS table, which keeps in-frame sequences only. Checked studies attribute under half of the gap to unresolved V genes and leave the rest unexplained. This sample comprises roughly 7,000 clones, approximately 24% of them detected only once. The ten largest clones represent 3.5% to 5.5% of the sample. The time point label of this sample denotes: cells obtained before transplantation from donor or recipient. This specimen consisted of alloreactive CD4+ T cells from a mixed lymphocyte reaction culture, obtained before intestinal transplant. In light of the paper, this sample's cell subset or site label describes: CFSE-low proliferating T cells sorted from approximately 6-day pre-transplant mixed lymphocyte reaction (GvH or HvG direction). The source is a human patient who received an intestinal transplant.

This clone was recorded a few times. The chain recombines TRBV5-1 with TRBJ2-3; a possible D gene is TRBD2 (6 bases). V lost 4 bases, J lost 0 bases, and 12 bases lay in between. This CDR3 spans 15 amino acids. The V gene's germline CDR1 is SGHRS and CDR2 YFSETQ. In DNA, the CDR3 is TGCGCCAGCAGCCGCCTGGAGGGGAGCACAGATACGCAGTATTTT. It specifies CASSRLEGSTDTQYF.

This clone was seen once. V is TRBV5-1 and J is TRBJ1-1, with D unresolved. V lost 3 bases to trimming and J lost 5 bases, with 14 bases between them. CDR1 is SGHRS and CDR2 is YFSETQ in the germline V gene. The CDR3 is made up of 14 amino acids. This chain's CDR3 is CASSSQMDGTEAFF. The CDR3 nucleotides are TGCGCCAGCAGCTCCCAAATGGACGGAACTGAAGCTTTCTTT. The complete variable domain, with remaining parts taken from reference TRBV5-1 and TRBJ1-1, reads KAGVTQTPRYLIKTRGQQVTLSCSPISGHRSVSWYQQTPGQGLQFLFEYFSETQRNKGNFPGRFSGRQFSNSRSEMNVSTLELGDSALYLCASSSQMDGTEAFFGQGTRLTVV.

The gene calls are TRBV7-9 and TRBJ1-2, with D unclear. Germline loops: CDR1 SEHNR, CDR2 FQNEAQ (reference sequence). This CDR3 is 13 amino acids long. V lost 5 bases and J 6 bases, leaving 13 bases between the germline ends. The CDR3 sequence: CASSLDLTHGYTF. In nucleotides, the CDR3 is TGTGCCAGCAGCCTGGACCTGACCCATGGCTACACCTTC.

This rearrangement joins TRBV15 to TRBJ2-7; D remains unclear. The germline V and J ends were trimmed by 0 bases and 2 bases, with 11 bases remaining between them. Germline V lookup: CDR1 LNHNV, CDR2 YYDKDF (reference sequence). CDR3 size: 15 residues. CDR3 sequence (DNA): TGTGCCACCAGCAGAGATGCATCAGGCCCCTACGAGCAGTACTTC. Residues: CATSRDASGPYEQYF.

This clone was recorded a few times. At one end the junction does not follow the germline gene, possibly because of a read error. The chain combines TRBV6-5 with TRBJ2-7, with 10 bases aligning to TRBD1. The germline CDR1 and CDR2 sequences are MNHEY and SVGAGI. The CDR3 spans 14 residues. The CDR3 DNA is TGTGCCATCAGTGACAGGACAGGGGGCTACGAGCAGTACTTC. Amino acids: CAISDRTGGYEQYF.